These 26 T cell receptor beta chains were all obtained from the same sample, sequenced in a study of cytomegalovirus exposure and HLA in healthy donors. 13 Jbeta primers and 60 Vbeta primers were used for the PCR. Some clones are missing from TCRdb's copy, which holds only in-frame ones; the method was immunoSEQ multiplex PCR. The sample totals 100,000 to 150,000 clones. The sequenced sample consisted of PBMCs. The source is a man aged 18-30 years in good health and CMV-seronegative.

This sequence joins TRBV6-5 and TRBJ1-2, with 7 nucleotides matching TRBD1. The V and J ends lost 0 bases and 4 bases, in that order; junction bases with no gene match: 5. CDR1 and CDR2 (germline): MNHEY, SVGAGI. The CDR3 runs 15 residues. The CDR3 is CASSYSGTASYGYTF. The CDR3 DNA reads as TGTGCCAGCAGTTACTCCGGGACAGCTAGCTATGGCTACACCTTC.

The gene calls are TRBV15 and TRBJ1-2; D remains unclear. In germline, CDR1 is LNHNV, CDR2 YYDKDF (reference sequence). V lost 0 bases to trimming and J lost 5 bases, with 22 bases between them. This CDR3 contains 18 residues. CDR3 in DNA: TGTGCCACCAGCAGAGATGTCGTGGCGGGATTAATGGGATATGGCTACACCTTC. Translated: CATSRDVVAGLMGYGYTF.

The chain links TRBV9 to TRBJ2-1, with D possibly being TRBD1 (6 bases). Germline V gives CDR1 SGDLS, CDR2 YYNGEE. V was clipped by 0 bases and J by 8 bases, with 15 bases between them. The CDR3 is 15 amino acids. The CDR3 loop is CASSVAPQGVDEQFF. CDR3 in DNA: TGTGCCAGCAGCGTAGCTCCACAGGGCGTCGATGAGCAGTTCTTC.

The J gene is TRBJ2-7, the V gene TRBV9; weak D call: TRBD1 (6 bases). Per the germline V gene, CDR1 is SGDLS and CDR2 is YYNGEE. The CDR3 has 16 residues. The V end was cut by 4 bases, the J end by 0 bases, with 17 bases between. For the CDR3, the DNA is TGTGCCAGCAGCCCTCGTCGGGACACCAGCTCCTACGAGCAGTACTTC. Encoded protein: CASSPRRDTSSYEQYF.

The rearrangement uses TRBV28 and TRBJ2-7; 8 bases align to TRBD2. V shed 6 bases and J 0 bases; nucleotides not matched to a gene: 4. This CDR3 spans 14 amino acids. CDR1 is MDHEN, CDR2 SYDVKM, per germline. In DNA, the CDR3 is TGTGCCAGCAGCCAGCGGGGGAGCTCCTACGAGCAGTACTTC. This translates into CASSQRGSSYEQYF. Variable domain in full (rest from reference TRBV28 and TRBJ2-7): DVKVTQSSRYLVKRTGEKVFLECVQDMDHENMFWYRQDPGLGLRLIYFSYDVKMKEKGDIPEGYSVSREKKERFSLILESASTNQTSMYLCASSQRGSSYEQYFGPGTRLTVT.

CDR3 protein: CASRRGQTNTGELFF. DNA of the CDR3: TGCGCCAGCAGGCGTGGACAGACGAACACCGGGGAGCTGTTTTTT. The chain is built from TRBV4-1 and TRBJ2-2, with D possibly being TRBD1 (6 bases). V lost 6 bases, J lost 0 bases, and 11 bases lay in between. This CDR3 is 15 amino acids long. Germline CDR1 MGHRA, CDR2 YSYEKL.

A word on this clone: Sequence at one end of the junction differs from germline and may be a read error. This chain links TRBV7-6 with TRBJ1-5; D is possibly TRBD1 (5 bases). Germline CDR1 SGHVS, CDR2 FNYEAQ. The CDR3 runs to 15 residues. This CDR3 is CANSLYLGRAQPQHF. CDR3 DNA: TGTGCCAACAGCTTATATCTAGGCAGGGCTCAGCCCCAGCATTTT.

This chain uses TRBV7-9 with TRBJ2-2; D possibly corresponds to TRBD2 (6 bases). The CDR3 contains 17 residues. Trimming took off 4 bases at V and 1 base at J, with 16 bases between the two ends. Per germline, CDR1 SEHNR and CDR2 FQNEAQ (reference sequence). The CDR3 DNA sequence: TGTGCCAGCAGCTCTATTATAGCGGAGCTGAACACCGGGGAGCTGTTTTTT. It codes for CASSSIIAELNTGELFF.

The CDR3 DNA follows: TGTGCCAGTTCCAACAGGGCAAGGGGCACAGATACGCAGTATTTT. Its translation is CASSNRARGTDTQYF. This sequence joins TRBV19 and TRBJ2-3; tentatively, D is TRBD1 (6 bases). Germline CDR1 and CDR2: LNHDA and SQIVND (reference sequence). The CDR3 is 15 amino acids. The V end was cut by 8 bases, the J end by 1 base, with 16 bases between. The full variable domain, in which reference TRBV19 and TRBJ2-3 provide the parts outside the CDR3, is DGGITQSPKYLFRKEGQNVTLSCEQNLNHDAMYWYRQDPGQGLRLIYYSQIVNDFQKGDIAEGYSVSREKKESFPLTVTSAQKNPTAFYLCASSNRARGTDTQYFGPGTRLTVL.

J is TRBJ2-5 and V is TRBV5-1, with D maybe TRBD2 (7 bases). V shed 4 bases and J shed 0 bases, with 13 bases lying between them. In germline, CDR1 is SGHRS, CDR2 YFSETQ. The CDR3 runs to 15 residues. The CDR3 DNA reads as TGCGCCAGCAGCGGGGGGGCCCAGAACCAAGAGACCCAGTACTTC. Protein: CASSGGAQNQETQYF. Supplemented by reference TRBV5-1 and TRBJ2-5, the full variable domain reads KAGVTQTPRYLIKTRGQQVTLSCSPISGHRSVSWYQQTPGQGLQFLFEYFSETQRNKGNFPGRFSGRQFSNSRSEMNVSTLELGDSALYLCASSGGAQNQETQYFGPGTRLLVL.

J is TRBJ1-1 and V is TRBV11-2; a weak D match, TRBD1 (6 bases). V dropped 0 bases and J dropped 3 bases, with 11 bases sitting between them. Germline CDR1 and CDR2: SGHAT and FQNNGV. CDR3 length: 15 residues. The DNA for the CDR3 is TGTGCCAGCAGCTTAGAAGACAGGTCACACACTGAAGCTTTCTTT. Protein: CASSLEDRSHTEAFF.

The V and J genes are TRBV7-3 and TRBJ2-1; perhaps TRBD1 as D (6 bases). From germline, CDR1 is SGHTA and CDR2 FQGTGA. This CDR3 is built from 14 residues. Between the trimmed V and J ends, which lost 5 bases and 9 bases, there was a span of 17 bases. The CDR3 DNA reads TGTGCCAGCAGCGTCCAAGAGGAAGGGGGTGAGCAGTTCTTC. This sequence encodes CASSVQEEGGEQFF. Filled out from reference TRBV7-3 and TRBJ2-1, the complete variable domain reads GAGVSQTPSNKVTEKGKYVELRCDPISGHTALYWYRQSLGQGPEFLIYFQGTGAADDSGLPNDRFFAVRPEGSVSTLKIQRTERGDSAVYLCASSVQEEGGEQFFGPGTRLTVL.

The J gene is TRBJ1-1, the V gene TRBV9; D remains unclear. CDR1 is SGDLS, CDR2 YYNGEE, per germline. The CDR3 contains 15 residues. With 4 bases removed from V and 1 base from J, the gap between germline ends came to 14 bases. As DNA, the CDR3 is TGTGCCAGCAGCCCCCACGTTGGCAAGAACACTGAAGCTTTCTTT. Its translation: CASSPHVGKNTEAFF.

The CDR3 DNA is TGTGCCAGCAGCTCCCACTTCCGAGGACAGGCGGGTTATGGCTACACCTTC. It specifies CASSSHFRGQAGYGYTF. This chain connects TRBV7-9 to TRBJ1-2, with 7 bases fitting TRBD1. The J segment lost 5 bases and the V segment lost 4 bases, leaving 16 bases of the junction unmatched. The CDR3 runs 17 residues. Germline V gene sequence: CDR1 SEHNR, CDR2 FQNEAQ (reference sequence).

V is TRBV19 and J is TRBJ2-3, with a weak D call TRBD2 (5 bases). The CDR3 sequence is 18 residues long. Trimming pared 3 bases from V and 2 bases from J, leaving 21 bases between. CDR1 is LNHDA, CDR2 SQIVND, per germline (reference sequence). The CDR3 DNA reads TGTGCCAGTAGTATTTCCGGCGAGGGCCAAATGCACACAGATACGCAGTATTTT. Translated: CASSISGEGQMHTDTQYF.

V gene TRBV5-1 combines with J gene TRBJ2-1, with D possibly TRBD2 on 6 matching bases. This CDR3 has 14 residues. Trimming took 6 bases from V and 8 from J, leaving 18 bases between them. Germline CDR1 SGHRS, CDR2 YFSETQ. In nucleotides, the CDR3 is TGCGCCAGCAACCCTAGTGGAGGGGTCGATGAGCAGTTCTTC. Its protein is CASNPSGGVDEQFF.

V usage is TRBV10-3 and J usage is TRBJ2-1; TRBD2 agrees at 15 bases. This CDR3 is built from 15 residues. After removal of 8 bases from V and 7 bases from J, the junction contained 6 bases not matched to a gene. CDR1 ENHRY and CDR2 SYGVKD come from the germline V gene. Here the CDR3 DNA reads TGTGCCATCCGGGGACTAGCGGGGGGTTATAATGAGCAGTTCTTC. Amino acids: CAIRGLAGGYNEQFF.

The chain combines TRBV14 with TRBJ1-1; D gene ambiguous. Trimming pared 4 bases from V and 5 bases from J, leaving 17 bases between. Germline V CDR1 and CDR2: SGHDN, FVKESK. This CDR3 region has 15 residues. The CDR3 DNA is TGTGCCAGCAGCCTTGGAGGAGCCCTGGCGACTGAAGCTTTCTTT. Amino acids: CASSLGGALATEAFF.

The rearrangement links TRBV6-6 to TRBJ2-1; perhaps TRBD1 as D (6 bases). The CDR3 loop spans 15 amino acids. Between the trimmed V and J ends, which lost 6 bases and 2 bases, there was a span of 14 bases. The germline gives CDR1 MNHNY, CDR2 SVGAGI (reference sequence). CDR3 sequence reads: CASSSHRDPYNEQFF. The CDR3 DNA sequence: TGTGCCAGCAGCTCCCACAGGGACCCCTACAATGAGCAGTTCTTC.

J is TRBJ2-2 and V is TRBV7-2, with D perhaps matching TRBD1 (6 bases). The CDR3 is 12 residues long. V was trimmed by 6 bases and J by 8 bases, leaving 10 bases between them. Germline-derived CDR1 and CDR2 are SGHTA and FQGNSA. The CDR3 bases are TGTGCCAGCAGATTGGGGGCGGGGGAGCTGTTTTTT. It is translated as CASRLGAGELFF.

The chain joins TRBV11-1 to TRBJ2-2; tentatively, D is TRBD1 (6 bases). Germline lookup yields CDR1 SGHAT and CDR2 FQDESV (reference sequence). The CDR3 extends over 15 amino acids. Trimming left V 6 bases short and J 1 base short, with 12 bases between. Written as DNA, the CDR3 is TGTGCCAGCAGAACCGGGACAATGAACACCGGGGAGCTGTTTTTT. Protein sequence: CASRTGTMNTGELFF.

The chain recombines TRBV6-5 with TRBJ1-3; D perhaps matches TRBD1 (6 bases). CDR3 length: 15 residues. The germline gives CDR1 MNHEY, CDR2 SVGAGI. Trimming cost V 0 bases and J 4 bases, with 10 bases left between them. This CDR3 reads CASSYSYRVGNTIYF. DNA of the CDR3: TGTGCCAGCAGTTACTCTTACAGGGTCGGAAACACCATATATTTT.

This CDR3 is CSVEARGHTEAFF. CDR3 coding DNA: TGCAGCGTTGAGGCGCGGGGGCACACTGAAGCTTTCTTT. The chain links TRBV29-1 to TRBJ1-1; D is perhaps TRBD1 (6 bases). Germline CDR1 is SQVTM and CDR2 is ANQGSEA. CDR3 length: 13 residues. V was clipped by 3 bases and J by 3 bases, with 11 bases between them.

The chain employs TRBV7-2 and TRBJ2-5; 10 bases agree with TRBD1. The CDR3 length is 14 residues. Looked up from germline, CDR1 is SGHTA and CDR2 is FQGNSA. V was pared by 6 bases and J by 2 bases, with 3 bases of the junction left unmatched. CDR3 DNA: TGTGCCAGCAGTTGGACAGGGGGGCAAGAGACCCAGTACTTC. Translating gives CASSWTGGQETQYF.

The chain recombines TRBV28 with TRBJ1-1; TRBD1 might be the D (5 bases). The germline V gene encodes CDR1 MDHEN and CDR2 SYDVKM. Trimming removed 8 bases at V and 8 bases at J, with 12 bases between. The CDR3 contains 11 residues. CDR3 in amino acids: CASRGTPEAFF. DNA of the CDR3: TGTGCCAGCCGCGGGACGCCAGAAGCTTTCTTT.

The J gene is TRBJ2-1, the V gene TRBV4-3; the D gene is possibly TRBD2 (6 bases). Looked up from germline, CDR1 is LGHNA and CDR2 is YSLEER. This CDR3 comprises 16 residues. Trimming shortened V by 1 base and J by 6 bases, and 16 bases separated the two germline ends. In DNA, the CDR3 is TGCGCCAGCAGCCAAGCCTCCCTACTAGCCGGCAATGAGCAGTTCTTC. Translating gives CASSQASLLAGNEQFF.